These 32 T cell receptor beta chains originate from one sample sequenced in a study of CD8 T cells in Susac syndrome. Reverse transcription of about 0.5 to 1 ug RNA was performed with random hexamers. TCRdb recomputed calls from the immunoSEQ multiplex PCR reads with MiXCR, one row per CDR3 protein. The sample records roughly 330,000 distinct CDR3 sequences, just over 90% being singletons. The sample consisted of CD4+ T cells from PBMCs. These receptors were obtained from a human donor with multiple sclerosis.

The chain employs TRBV5-1 and TRBJ1-3; TRBD1 agrees at 9 bases. There are 18 residues in the CDR3. J lost 1 base, V lost 3 bases, and 11 bases had no gene match. CDR1 SGHRS and CDR2 YFSETQ come from the germline V gene. The CDR3 loop is CASSWGVGQGVSGNTIYF. The CDR3 region has the DNA TGCGCCAGCAGCTGGGGTGTGGGACAGGGAGTTTCTGGAAACACCATATATTTT.

The chain is built from TRBV20-1 and TRBJ2-1, with 10 bases identical to TRBD2. The CDR3 spans 16 residues. Per the germline V gene, CDR1 is DFQATT and CDR2 is SNEGSKA (reference sequence). V gave up 6 bases and J gave up 8 bases; unmatched junction bases: 16. CDR3 DNA: TGCAGTGCCCAACCCCTGGGAAGCGGGGGGGCCGATGAGCAGTTCTTC. This codes for CSAQPLGSGGADEQFF.

The chain combines TRBV6-2 or TRBV6-3 with TRBJ1-1; unclear D gene. V lost 2 bases to trimming and J lost 0 bases, with 7 bases between them. The CDR3 covers 14 residues. In germline, CDR1 is MNHEY, CDR2 SVGEGT. The CDR3 spells CASSYAGLNTEAFF. In nucleotides, the CDR3 is TGTGCCAGCAGTTACGCCGGACTGAACACTGAAGCTTTCTTT.

In its sample, this clonotype was seen a few times. This sequence joins TRBV30 and TRBJ1-1; a weak D match, TRBD1 (6 bases). This CDR3 is built from 15 residues. Trimming cost V 3 bases and J 4 bases, with 18 bases left between them. CDR1 is GTSNPN and CDR2 is SVGIG in the germline V gene (reference sequence). This CDR3 is CAWRTGHRGGTEAFF. The DNA for the CDR3 is TGTGCCTGGAGAACGGGACACCGGGGTGGCACTGAAGCTTTCTTT.

V gene TRBV7-2 combines with J gene TRBJ2-7, with D perhaps matching TRBD2 (6 bases). CDR3 size: 13 residues. The V gene's germline CDR1 is SGHTA and CDR2 FQGNSA. V was shortened by 6 bases and J by 1 base, with 10 bases between the two germline ends. The CDR3 nucleotides read TGTGCCAGCAGGGAGGGGTTTTCCTACGAGCAGTACTTC. Protein sequence: CASREGFSYEQYF.

This clonotype was seen only once. The J gene is TRBJ1-4, the V gene TRBV5-4; D might be TRBD1 (5 bases). The CDR3 is 17 residues long. V was clipped by 4 bases and J by 8 bases, with 24 bases between them. From germline, CDR1 is SGHNT and CDR2 YYREEE (reference sequence). This chain's CDR3 is CASSAGAGAPGEEKLFF. The CDR3 DNA follows: TGTGCCAGCAGCGCGGGAGCTGGGGCGCCCGGAGAAGAAAAACTGTTTTTT.

The chain joins TRBV7-2 to TRBJ2-1; 13 nucleotides match TRBD2. Germline V CDR1 and CDR2: SGHTA, FQGNSA. The CDR3 runs to 17 residues. V lost 2 bases and J lost 8; bases outside the gene matches: 9. The DNA of the CDR3 is TGTGCCAGCAGCTTAATTTTCGGACTAGCGGGAGTTGATGAGCAGTTCTTC. Translating it yields CASSLIFGLAGVDEQFF.

The table lists this clonotype with a few counts. The gene calls are TRBV27 and TRBJ1-1, with a possible D match to TRBD1 (6 bases). This CDR3 is built from 14 residues. Trimming took 2 bases from V and 1 from J, leaving 8 bases between them. Germline V gives CDR1 MNHEY, CDR2 SMNVEV (reference sequence). The chain's CDR3 is CASSLRGANTEAFF. DNA of the CDR3: TGTGCCAGCAGTTTAAGGGGGGCGAACACTGAAGCTTTCTTT.

DNA for the CDR3: TGTGCCAGCAGCAGGACAGGGTACGAGCAGTACTTC. As protein: CASSRTGYEQYF. The chain joins TRBV5-4 to TRBJ2-7; 8 positions agree with TRBD1. V lost 4 bases to trimming and J lost 4 bases; unmatched junction nucleotides: 1. Per germline, CDR1 SGHNT and CDR2 YYREEE (reference sequence). The CDR3 consists of 12 residues. The variable domain in full, completed from reference TRBV5-4 and TRBJ2-7, reads ETGVTQSPTHLIKTRGQQVTLRCSSQSGHNTVSWYQQALGQGPQFIFQYYREEENGRGNFPPRFSGLQFPNYSSELNVNALELDDSALYLCASSRTGYEQYFGPGTRLTVT.

The chain carries TRBV7-6 and TRBJ2-3; TRBD2 matches at 8 bases. The CDR3 runs to 14 residues. CDR1 SGHVS and CDR2 FNYEAQ come from the germline V gene. The V gene end was trimmed by 4 bases and the J gene end by 3 bases; junction bases not matched to a gene: 3. CDR3 sequence reads: CASSSGLVTDTQYF. The DNA for the CDR3 is TGTGCCAGCAGCTCGGGACTAGTTACAGATACGCAGTATTTT.

The chain combines TRBV12-3 or TRBV12-4 with TRBJ1-1; no reliable D call. The CDR3 covers 14 residues. V was pared by 4 bases and J by 4 bases, with 13 bases between. CDR3 in DNA: TGTGCCAGCAGTTCCCGAAGTTCCCTCACTGAAGCTTTCTTT. This encodes CASSSRSSLTEAFF.

The chain employs TRBV3-1 and TRBJ2-7; D may match TRBD1 or TRBD2 (5 bases each). The germline V gene encodes CDR1 LGHDT and CDR2 YNNKEL (reference sequence). The CDR3 spans 14 residues. V lost 1 base and J lost 5, with 12 bases in between. This CDR3 is CASSQVGAGNEQYF. CDR3 sequence (DNA): TGTGCCAGCAGCCAAGTCGGGGCAGGGAACGAGCAGTACTTC.

The CDR3 spells CARSPGPDRDTEAFF. CDR3 in DNA: TGTGCCAGAAGCCCGGGACCTGACCGGGACACTGAAGCTTTCTTT. The V call is TRBV6-5, the J call TRBJ1-1, with D possibly being TRBD1 (5 bases). V was clipped by 9 bases and J by 3 bases, with 20 bases between them. The CDR3 is 15 residues long. Germline V lookup: CDR1 MNHEY, CDR2 SVGAGI.

V is TRBV7-2 and J is TRBJ2-7; D perhaps matches TRBD2 (6 bases). Trimming took off 5 bases at V and 7 bases at J, with 21 bases between the two ends. The length of the CDR3 is 15 residues. Germline V gene data show CDR1 as SGHTA and CDR2 as FQGNSA. The CDR3 region has the DNA TGTGCCAGCAGCCAGAGCGGAGGGGTTCGAGGGGAGCAGTACTTC. This sequence encodes CASSQSGGVRGEQYF.

The rearrangement joins TRBV12-3 or TRBV12-4 to TRBJ2-5, with 11 bases identical to TRBD1. With V trimmed by 6 bases and J by 2 bases, 5 bases remained unmatched. CDR3 length: 15 amino acids. This CDR3 is CASSRTGGFQETQYF. The CDR3 DNA follows: TGTGCCAGCAGCCGGACAGGGGGCTTTCAAGAGACCCAGTACTTC.

This chain joins TRBV12-3 or TRBV12-4 and TRBJ1-1, with 8 bases aligning to TRBD1. The V and J ends lost 1 base and 1 base, in that order; junction bases with no gene match: 2. This CDR3 is built from 15 residues. CDR3 coding DNA: TGTGCCAGCAGTTTAGGAGGACAGGGGAACACTGAAGCTTTCTTT. This sequence encodes CASSLGGQGNTEAFF.

The chain is built from TRBV20-1 and TRBJ1-2; D not resolved. CDR3 size: 12 residues. The germline V gene has CDR1 DFQATT and CDR2 SNEGSKA (reference sequence). V was cut by 4 bases and J by 2 bases, with 8 bases left in between. This CDR3 is CSANPSNYGYTF. CDR3 in DNA: TGCAGTGCTAACCCATCCAACTATGGCTACACCTTC.

This chain uses TRBV14 with TRBJ2-7, with D possibly TRBD1 on 6 matching bases. The CDR3 is made up of 16 amino acids. Trimming took 0 bases from V and 6 from J, leaving 18 bases between them. CDR1 and CDR2 (germline): SGHDN, FVKESK. CDR3 in DNA: TGTGCCAGCAGCCAAGATCCCAGGGGAGTTGCGCGCGAGCAGTACTTC. It translates to CASSQDPRGVAREQYF.

The chain carries TRBV6-2 or TRBV6-3 and TRBJ1-5; possibly TRBD1 for D (6 bases). Trimming shortened V by 6 bases and J by 4 bases, and 16 bases separated the two germline ends. The CDR3 loop spans 15 amino acids. Germline V gives CDR1 MNHEY, CDR2 SVGEGT. The CDR3 here is CASSRDRLWNQPQHF. CDR3 nucleotide sequence: TGTGCCAGCAGCCGAGACAGGTTATGGAATCAGCCCCAGCATTTT.

The V gene is TRBV7-2, the J gene TRBJ2-4, with D possibly TRBD1 on 6 matching bases. V lost 1 base to trimming and J lost 6 bases, with 10 bases between them. The CDR3 has 14 residues. Germline V lookup: CDR1 SGHTA, CDR2 FQGNSA. CDR3 region: CASSLEAQGNIQYF. For the CDR3, the DNA is TGTGCCAGCAGCTTAGAGGCACAGGGAAACATTCAGTACTTC. Drawing the rest from reference TRBV7-2 and TRBJ2-4, the complete variable domain is GAGVSQSPSNKVTEKGKDVELRCDPISGHTALYWYRQSLGQGLEFLIYFQGNSAPDKSGLPSDRFSAERTGGSVSTLTIQRTQQEDSAVYLCASSLEAQGNIQYFGAGTRLSVL.

The J gene is TRBJ1-1, the V gene TRBV5-4, with D perhaps TRBD1 (6 bases). The length of the CDR3 is 14 residues. From germline, CDR1 is SGHNT and CDR2 YYREEE (reference sequence). Trimming took off 3 bases at V and 7 bases at J, with 16 bases between the two ends. The CDR3 loop is CASSSFTGPGEAFF. The CDR3 DNA sequence: TGTGCCAGCAGCTCCTTTACAGGGCCGGGTGAAGCTTTCTTT.

This clonotype was detected once. The CDR3 loop reads CASRQALNTEAFF. The CDR3 bases are TGTGCCAGCAGACAGGCACTGAACACTGAAGCTTTCTTT. This chain uses TRBV25-1 with TRBJ1-1; maybe TRBD1 (5 bases). This CDR3 has 13 residues. V gave up 6 bases and J gave up 0 bases, with 8 bases separating them. Germline loops: CDR1 MGHDK, CDR2 SYGVNS.

This clonotype was seen only once. The V call is TRBV19, the J call TRBJ1-1, with 7 bases identical to TRBD1. With V trimmed by 4 bases and J by 4 bases, 9 bases remained unmatched. Germline V gene sequence: CDR1 LNHDA, CDR2 SQIVND (reference sequence). This CDR3 region has 15 residues. CDR3 in DNA: TGTGCCAGTAGTAGCCCAGGGGGGTCCACCACTGAAGCTTTCTTT. It translates to CASSSPGGSTTEAFF. Based on the CDR3 plus reference TRBV19 and TRBJ1-1, the full variable domain is DGGITQSPKYLFRKEGQNVTLSCEQNLNHDAMYWYRQDPGQGLRLIYYSQIVNDFQKGDIAEGYSVSREKKESFPLTVTSAQKNPTAFYLCASSSPGGSTTEAFFGQGTRLTVV.

J is TRBJ2-1 and V is TRBV19; D is unresolved. CDR3 length: 13 residues. Between the trimmed V and J ends, which lost 5 bases and 3 bases, there was a span of 8 bases. Germline V gene data show CDR1 as LNHDA and CDR2 as SQIVND (reference sequence). The CDR3 region has the DNA TGTGCCAGTAGTTACCATTTCTACAATGAGCAGTTCTTC. Amino acids: CASSYHFYNEQFF.

The rearrangement uses TRBV5-1 and TRBJ2-1, with 12 bases aligning to TRBD2. The germline V gene has CDR1 SGHRS and CDR2 YFSETQ. The CDR3 spans 16 residues. V lost 0 bases, J lost 6 bases, and 4 bases stayed unmatched. The CDR3 region has the DNA TGCGCCAGCAGCTTGGTCCCTAGCGGGGGGGCCAATGAGCAGTTCTTC. Amino acids: CASSLVPSGGANEQFF.

This clonotype was found once. This chain uses TRBV18 with TRBJ1-5; 10 bases map to TRBD1. The CDR3 spans 15 residues. V lost 1 base, J lost 7 bases, and 4 bases stayed unmatched. Germline values: CDR1 KGHSH, CDR2 LQKENI. CDR3 region: CASSPLGTGDQPQHF. Here the CDR3 DNA reads TGTGCCAGCTCACCACTTGGGACAGGGGACCAGCCCCAGCATTTT.

The chain joins TRBV6-2 or TRBV6-3 to TRBJ1-2; D not resolved. CDR1 and CDR2 from the germline V gene are MNHEY and SVGEGT. The CDR3 loop spans 14 amino acids. V was cut by 2 bases and J by 8 bases, with 15 bases left in between. In DNA, the CDR3 is TGTGCCAGCAGTTACGCCCTACATCCTTCCGGCTACACCTTC. Amino acids: CASSYALHPSGYTF.

The chain links TRBV12-3 or TRBV12-4 to TRBJ2-1, with D possibly TRBD2 on 6 matching bases. This CDR3 has 16 residues. V dropped 6 bases and J dropped 5 bases, with 20 bases sitting between them. The CDR3 protein is CASSPPSATRDNEQFF. For the CDR3, the DNA is TGTGCCAGCAGCCCCCCTAGCGCTACCCGGGACAATGAGCAGTTCTTC.

The J gene is TRBJ1-2, the V gene TRBV12-3 or TRBV12-4, with TRBD1 as a possible D gene (5 bases). CDR3 size: 13 residues. V lost 6 bases to trimming and J lost 8 bases, with 16 bases between them. CDR3 in DNA: TGTGCCAGCAGCGGGCCGGGGAGGGACGGCTACACCTTC. Its translation: CASSGPGRDGYTF.

The chain couples TRBV20-1 to TRBJ1-2; D remains ambiguous. CDR1 and CDR2 (germline): DFQATT, SNEGSKA (reference sequence). Between the trimmed V and J ends, which lost 3 bases and 4 bases, there was a span of 12 bases. The CDR3 totals 13 residues. The CDR3 reads CSASIREVYGYTF. CDR3 DNA sequence: TGCAGTGCTAGTATTCGGGAAGTCTATGGCTACACCTTC.

V and J are TRBV7-9 and TRBJ1-1, with D perhaps matching TRBD1 (5 bases). Germline V gene sequence: CDR1 SEHNR, CDR2 FQNEAQ (reference sequence). The CDR3 is 16 amino acids. The V gene lost 1 base and the J gene lost 5 bases, with 17 bases spanning the gap. Here the CDR3 reads CASSLGSRASGTEAFF. The CDR3 DNA reads TGTGCCAGCAGCTTAGGGTCCAGGGCGTCGGGTACTGAAGCTTTCTTT.

The rearrangement uses TRBV5-6 and TRBJ1-5, with a weak D call TRBD1 (6 bases). This CDR3 comprises 16 residues. Trimming removed 1 base from V and 3 bases from J, with 14 bases in between. The germline V gene encodes CDR1 SGHDT and CDR2 YYEEEE. The CDR3 loop is CASSLRQALTNQPQHF. The CDR3 DNA reads TGTGCCAGCAGCTTGCGACAGGCTTTAACCAATCAGCCCCAGCATTTT. Full variable domain (outside the CDR3, taken from reference TRBV5-6 and TRBJ1-5): DAGVTQSPTHLIKTRGQQVTLRCSPKSGHDTVSWYQQALGQGPQFIFQYYEEEERQRGNFPDRFSGHQFPNYSSELNVNALLLGDSALYLCASSLRQALTNQPQHFGDGTRLSIL.